The subject of this entry is one TCR beta chain. The antigen remains undetermined. This entry is derived from a study of T cells in Graves' hyperthyroidism and ophthalmopathy. Overall study results and limits: Onset of ophthalmopathy came a median roughly 6.5 months after the model predicted it. Blood also carried most thyroid clonotypes expanded above 0.001. A model built on 13 V-J features separated ophthalmopathy from stable hyperthyroidism.

RNA transcripts gave rise to amplified TCR beta CDR3 regions. Primed by the HTBI set, a first-round RT-PCR was run on the TCR CDR3. TCRdb fed the multiplex PCR reads into MiXCR, producing one record per CDR3 protein. The table shows a few hundred thousand distinct CDR3 sequences, with more than 15% occurring only once. At least 3 on the Clinical Activity Score was recorded for ophthalmopathy patients, who also had NOSPECS grade at least 4 and duration under 3 months. CDR3 length equals 13 residues. Germline V gene sequence: CDR1 MNHEY, CDR2 SVGEGT. Trimming pared 6 bases from V and 9 bases from J, leaving 15 bases between.

The rearrangement joins TRBV6-2 or TRBV6-3 to TRBJ1-5; a weak D match, TRBD1 (5 bases). The TCR sequence derives from a woman aged 40 to 50 with Graves' ophthalmopathy. The sequenced sample was blood. The CDR3 nucleotides are TGTGCCAGCAGGCAGGGCCCGGGGGGGCCCCAGCATTTT. Translation: CASRQGPGGPQHF.